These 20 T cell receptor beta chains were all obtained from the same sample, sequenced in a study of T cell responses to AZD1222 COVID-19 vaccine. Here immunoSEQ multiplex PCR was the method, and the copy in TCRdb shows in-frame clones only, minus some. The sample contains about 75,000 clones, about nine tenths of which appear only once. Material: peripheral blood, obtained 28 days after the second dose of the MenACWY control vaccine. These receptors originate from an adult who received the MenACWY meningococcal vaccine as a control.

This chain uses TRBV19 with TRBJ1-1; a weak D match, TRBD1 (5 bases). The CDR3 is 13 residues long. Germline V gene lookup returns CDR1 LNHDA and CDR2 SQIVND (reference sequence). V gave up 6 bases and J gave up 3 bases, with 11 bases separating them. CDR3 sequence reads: CASREDIYTEAFF. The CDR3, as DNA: TGTGCCAGTAGGGAGGACATATACACTGAAGCTTTCTTT.

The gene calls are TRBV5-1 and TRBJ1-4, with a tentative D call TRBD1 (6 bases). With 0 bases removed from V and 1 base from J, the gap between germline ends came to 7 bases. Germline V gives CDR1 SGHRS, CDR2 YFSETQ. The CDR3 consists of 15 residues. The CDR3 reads CASSLVQGTNEKLFF. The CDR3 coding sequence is TGCGCCAGCAGCTTGGTACAGGGAACTAATGAAAAACTGTTTTTT.

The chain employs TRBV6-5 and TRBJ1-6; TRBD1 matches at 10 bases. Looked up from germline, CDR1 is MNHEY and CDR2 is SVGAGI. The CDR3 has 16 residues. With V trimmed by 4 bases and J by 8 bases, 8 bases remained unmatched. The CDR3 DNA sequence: TGTGCCAGCAGTTCCCCCGGGACAGGGGTGTATTCACCCCTCCACTTT. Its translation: CASSSPGTGVYSPLHF.

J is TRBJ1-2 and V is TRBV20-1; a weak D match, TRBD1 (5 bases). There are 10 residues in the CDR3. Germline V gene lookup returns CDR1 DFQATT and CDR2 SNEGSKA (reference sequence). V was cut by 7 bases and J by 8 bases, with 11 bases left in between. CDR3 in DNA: TGCAGTGTCATGGGGGGAGGCTACACCTTC. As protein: CSVMGGGYTF.

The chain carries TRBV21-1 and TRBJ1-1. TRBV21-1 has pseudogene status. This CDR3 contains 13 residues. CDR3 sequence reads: CASSSLGIPEAFF. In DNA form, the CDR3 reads TGTGCCAGCAGCAGCCTAGGTATTCCTGAAGCTTTCTTT.

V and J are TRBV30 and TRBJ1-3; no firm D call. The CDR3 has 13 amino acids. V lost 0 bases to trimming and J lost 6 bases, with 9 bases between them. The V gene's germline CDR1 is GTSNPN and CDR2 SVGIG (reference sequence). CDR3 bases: TGTGCCTGGAGTGTACCAGATCTAAACACCATATATTTT. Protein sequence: CAWSVPDLNTIYF.

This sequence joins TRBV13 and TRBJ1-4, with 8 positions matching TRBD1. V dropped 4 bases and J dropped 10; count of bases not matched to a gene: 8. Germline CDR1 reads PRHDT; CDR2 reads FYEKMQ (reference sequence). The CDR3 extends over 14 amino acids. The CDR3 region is CASSSRQGSGKLFF. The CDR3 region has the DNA TGTGCCAGCAGCTCTAGACAGGGGAGCGGAAAACTGTTTTTT.

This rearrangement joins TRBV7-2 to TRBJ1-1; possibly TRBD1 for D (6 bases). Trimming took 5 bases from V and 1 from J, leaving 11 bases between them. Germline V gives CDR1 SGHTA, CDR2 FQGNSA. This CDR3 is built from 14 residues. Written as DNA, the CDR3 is TGTGCCAGCAGCGCCGGGACATCGAACACTGAAGCTTTCTTT. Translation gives CASSAGTSNTEAFF.

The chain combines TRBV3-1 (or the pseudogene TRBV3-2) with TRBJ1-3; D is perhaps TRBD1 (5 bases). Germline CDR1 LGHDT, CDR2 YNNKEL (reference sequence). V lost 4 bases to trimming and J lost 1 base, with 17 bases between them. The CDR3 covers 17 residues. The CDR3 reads CASSLEPGGSSGNTIYF. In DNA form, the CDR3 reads TGTGCCAGCAGCCTCGAACCGGGGGGTTCGTCTGGAAACACCATATATTTT.

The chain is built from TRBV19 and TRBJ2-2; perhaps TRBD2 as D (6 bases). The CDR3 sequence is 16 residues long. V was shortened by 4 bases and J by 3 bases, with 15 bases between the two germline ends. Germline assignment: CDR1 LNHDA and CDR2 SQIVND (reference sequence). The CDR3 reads CASSRRGSPHTGELFF. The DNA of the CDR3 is TGTGCCAGTAGTAGGAGGGGCTCTCCCCACACCGGGGAGCTGTTTTTT. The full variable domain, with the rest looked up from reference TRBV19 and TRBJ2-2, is DGGITQSPKYLFRKEGQNVTLSCEQNLNHDAMYWYRQDPGQGLRLIYYSQIVNDFQKGDIAEGYSVSREKKESFPLTVTSAQKNPTAFYLCASSRRGSPHTGELFFGEGSRLTVL.

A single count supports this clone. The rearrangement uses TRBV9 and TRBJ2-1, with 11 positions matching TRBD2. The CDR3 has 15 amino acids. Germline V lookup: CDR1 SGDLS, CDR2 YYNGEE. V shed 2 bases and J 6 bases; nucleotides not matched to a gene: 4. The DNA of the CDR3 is TGTGCCAGCAGCGTTGTAGCGGGGGGGCGCAATGAGCAGTTCTTC. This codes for CASSVVAGGRNEQFF.

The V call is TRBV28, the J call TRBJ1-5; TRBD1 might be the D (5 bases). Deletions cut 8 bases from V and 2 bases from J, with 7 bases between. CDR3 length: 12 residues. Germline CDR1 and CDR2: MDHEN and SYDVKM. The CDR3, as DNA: TGTGCCAGCCGGGGGGGCAATCAGCCCCAGCATTTT. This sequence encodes CASRGGNQPQHF.

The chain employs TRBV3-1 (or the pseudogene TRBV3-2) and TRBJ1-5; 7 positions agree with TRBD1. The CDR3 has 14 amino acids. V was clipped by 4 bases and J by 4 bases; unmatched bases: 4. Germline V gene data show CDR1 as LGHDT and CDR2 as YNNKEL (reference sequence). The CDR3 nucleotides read TGTGCCAGCAGCCTAAAGGACAGGAATCAGCCCCAGCATTTT. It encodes CASSLKDRNQPQHF.

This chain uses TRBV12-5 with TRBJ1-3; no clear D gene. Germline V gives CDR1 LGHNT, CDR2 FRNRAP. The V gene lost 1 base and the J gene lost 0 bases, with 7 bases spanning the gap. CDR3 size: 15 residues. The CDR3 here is CASGLDESSGNTIYF. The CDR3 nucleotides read TGTGCTAGTGGTTTGGACGAGAGCTCTGGAAACACCATATATTTT.

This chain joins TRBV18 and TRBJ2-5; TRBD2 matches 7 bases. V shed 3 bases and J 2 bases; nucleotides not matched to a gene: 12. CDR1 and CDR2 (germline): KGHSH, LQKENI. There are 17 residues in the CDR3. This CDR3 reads CASSPPSGRGGQETQYF. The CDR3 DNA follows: TGTGCCAGCTCACCTCCTAGTGGGAGGGGCGGTCAAGAGACCCAGTACTTC.

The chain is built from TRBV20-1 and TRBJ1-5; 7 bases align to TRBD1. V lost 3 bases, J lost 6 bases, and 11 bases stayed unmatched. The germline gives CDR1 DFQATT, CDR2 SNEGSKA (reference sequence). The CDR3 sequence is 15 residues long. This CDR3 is CSASAGTEVAQPQHF. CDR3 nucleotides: TGCAGTGCTAGTGCTGGGACAGAGGTAGCTCAGCCCCAGCATTTT.

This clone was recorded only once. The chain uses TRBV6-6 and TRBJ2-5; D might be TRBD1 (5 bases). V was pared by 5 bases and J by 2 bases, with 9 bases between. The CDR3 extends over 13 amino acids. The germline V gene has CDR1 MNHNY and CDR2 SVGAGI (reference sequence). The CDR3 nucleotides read TGTGCCAGCAGTCAGGGCCTTCAAGAGACCCAGTACTTC. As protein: CASSQGLQETQYF.

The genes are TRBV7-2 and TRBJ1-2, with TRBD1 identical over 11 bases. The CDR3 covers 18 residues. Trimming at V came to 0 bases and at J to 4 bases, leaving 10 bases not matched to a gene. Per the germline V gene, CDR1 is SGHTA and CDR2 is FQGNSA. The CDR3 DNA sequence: TGTGCCAGCAGCTTAGCCATGCCGGGACAGGGGGACTTCTATGGCTACACCTTC. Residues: CASSLAMPGQGDFYGYTF.

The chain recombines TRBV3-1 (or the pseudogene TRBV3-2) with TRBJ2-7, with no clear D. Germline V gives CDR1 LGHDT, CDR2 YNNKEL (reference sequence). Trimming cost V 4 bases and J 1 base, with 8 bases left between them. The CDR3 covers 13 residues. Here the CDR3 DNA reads TGTGCCAGCAGCCGGGCAACTTCCTACGAGCAGTACTTC. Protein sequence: CASSRATSYEQYF.

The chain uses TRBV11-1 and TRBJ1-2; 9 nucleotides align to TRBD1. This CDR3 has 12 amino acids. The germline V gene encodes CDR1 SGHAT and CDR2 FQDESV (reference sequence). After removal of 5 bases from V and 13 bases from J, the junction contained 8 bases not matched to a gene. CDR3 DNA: TGTGCCAGCAGCCTCGGACAGGGGCGCATCACCTTC. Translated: CASSLGQGRITF.